This T cell receptor beta chain was sequenced in a study of technical replicates of blood from a handful of donors. The germline CDR1 and CDR2 sequences are MDHEN and SYDVKM. J gave up 6 bases and V 5 bases, and 0 bases lay outside the gene matches. The CDR3 runs 11 residues. Profiled with immunoSEQ multiplex PCR; TCRdb holds only in-frame clones, not every one. This table holds about 79,000 clones, approximately 94% found once. The sample was T cells isolated from PBMCs. The TCR was taken from a human donor in good health. The chain couples TRBV28 to TRBJ1-1, with 7 nucleotides matching TRBD1. This CDR3 reads CASSRGPEAFF. CDR3 nucleotides: TGTGCCAGCAGTAGGGGGCCTGAAGCTTTCTTT.